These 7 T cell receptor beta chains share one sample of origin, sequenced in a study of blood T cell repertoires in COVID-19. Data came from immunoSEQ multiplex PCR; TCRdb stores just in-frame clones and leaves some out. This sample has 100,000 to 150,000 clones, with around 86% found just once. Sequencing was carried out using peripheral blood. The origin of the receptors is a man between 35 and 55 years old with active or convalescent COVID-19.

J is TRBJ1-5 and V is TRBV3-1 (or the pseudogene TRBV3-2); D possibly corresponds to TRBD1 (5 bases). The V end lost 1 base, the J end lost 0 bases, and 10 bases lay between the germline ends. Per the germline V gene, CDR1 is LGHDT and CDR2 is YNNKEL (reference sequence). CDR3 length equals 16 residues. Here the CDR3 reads CASSQGTTNSNQPQHF. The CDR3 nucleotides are TGTGCCAGCAGCCAAGGGACAACCAATAGCAATCAGCCCCAGCATTTT.

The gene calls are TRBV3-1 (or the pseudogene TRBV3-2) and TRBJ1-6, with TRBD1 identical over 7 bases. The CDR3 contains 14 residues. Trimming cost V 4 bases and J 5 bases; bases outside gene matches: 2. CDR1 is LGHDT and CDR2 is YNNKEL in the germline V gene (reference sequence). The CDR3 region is CASSLGQDNSPLHF. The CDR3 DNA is TGTGCCAGCAGCCTCGGACAGGATAATTCACCCCTCCACTTT.

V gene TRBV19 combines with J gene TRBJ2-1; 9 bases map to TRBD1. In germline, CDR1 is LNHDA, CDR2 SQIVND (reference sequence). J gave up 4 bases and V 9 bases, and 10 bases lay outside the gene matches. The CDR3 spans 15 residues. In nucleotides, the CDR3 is TGTGCCAGCCTCGGGGGGACAGGGACTTACAATGAGCAGTTCTTC. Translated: CASLGGTGTYNEQFF.

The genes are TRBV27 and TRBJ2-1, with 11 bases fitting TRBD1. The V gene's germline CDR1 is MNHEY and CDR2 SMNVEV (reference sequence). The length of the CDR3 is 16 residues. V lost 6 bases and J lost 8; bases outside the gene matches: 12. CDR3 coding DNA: TGTGCCAGCAGCTCCCCCGGGACAGGGGGAAGGGATGAGCAGTTCTTC. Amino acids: CASSSPGTGGRDEQFF.

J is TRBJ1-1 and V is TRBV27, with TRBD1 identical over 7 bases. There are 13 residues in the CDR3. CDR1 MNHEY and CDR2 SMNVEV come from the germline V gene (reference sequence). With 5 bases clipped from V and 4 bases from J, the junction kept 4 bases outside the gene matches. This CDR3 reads CASSINRGTEAFF. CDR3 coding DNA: TGTGCCAGCAGTATTAACAGGGGCACTGAAGCTTTCTTT.

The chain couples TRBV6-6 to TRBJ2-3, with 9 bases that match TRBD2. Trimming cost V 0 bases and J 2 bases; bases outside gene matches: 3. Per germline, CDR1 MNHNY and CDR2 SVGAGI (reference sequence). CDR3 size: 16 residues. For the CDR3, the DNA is TGTGCCAGCAGTTACTCGAGCGGGGGGTTCACAGATACGCAGTATTTT. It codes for CASSYSSGGFTDTQYF.

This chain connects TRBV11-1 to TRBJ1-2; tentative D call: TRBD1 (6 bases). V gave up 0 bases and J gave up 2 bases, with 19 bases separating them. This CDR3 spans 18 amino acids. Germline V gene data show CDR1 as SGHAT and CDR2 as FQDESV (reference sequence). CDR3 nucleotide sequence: TGTGCCAGCAGCTTAGCGAACATCGACAGGAACAGAAACTATGGCTACACCTTC. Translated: CASSLANIDRNRNYGYTF. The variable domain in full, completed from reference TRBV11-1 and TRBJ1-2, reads EAEVAQSPRYKITEKSQAVAFWCDPISGHATLYWYRQILGQGPELLVQFQDESVVDDSQLPKDRFSAERLKGVDSTLKIQPAELGDSAMYLCASSLANIDRNRNYGYTFGSGTRLTVV.